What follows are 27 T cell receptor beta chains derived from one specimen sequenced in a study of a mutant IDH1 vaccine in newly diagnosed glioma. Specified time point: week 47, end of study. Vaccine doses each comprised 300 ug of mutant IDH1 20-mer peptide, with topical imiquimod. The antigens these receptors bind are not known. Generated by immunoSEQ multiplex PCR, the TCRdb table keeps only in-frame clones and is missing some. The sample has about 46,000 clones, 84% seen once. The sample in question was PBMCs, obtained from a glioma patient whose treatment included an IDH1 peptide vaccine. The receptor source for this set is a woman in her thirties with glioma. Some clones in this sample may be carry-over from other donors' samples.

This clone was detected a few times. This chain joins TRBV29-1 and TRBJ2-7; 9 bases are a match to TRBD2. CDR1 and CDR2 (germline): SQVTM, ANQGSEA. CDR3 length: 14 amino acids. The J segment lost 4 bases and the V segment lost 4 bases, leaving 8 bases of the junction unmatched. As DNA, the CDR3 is TGCAGCGTTGGGGGACTAGCAGGGGGGTACGAGCAGTACTTC. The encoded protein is CSVGGLAGGYEQYF.

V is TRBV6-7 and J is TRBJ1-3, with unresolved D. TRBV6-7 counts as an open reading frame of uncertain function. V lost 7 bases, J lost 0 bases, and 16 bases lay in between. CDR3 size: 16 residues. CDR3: CASNDRVFYSGNTIYF. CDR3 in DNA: TGTGCCAGCAACGATAGGGTCTTCTACTCTGGAAACACCATATATTTT.

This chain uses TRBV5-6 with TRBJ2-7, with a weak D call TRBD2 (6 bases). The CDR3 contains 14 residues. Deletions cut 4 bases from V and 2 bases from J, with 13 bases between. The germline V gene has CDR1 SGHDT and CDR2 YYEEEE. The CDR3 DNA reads TGTGCCAGCAGCCTCACGGGGGTAACCTACGAGCAGTACTTC. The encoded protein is CASSLTGVTYEQYF.

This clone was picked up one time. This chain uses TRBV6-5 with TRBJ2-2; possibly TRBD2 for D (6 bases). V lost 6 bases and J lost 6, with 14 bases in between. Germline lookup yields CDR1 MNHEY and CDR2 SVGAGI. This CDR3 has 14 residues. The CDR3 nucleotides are TGTGCCAGCAGCCTGGGACTTCCTCCCGGGGAGCTGTTTTTT. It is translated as CASSLGLPPGELFF.

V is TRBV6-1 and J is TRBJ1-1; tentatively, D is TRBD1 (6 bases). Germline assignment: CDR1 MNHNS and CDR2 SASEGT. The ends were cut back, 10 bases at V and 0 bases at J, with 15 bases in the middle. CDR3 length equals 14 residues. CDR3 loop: CATWGGQLNTEAFF. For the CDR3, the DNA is TGTGCCACCTGGGGAGGACAGTTGAACACTGAAGCTTTCTTT.

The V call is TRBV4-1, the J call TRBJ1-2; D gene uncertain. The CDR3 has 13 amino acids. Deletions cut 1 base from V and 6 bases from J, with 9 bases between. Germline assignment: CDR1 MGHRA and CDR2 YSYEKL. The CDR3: CASSQVGVHGYTF. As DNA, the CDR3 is TGCGCCAGCAGCCAAGTGGGTGTCCATGGCTACACCTTC.

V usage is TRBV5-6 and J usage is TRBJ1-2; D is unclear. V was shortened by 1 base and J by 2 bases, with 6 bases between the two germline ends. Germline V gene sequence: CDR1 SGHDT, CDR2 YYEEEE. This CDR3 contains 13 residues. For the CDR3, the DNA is TGTGCCAGCAGCTTGATAGGAAACTATGGCTACACCTTC. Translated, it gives CASSLIGNYGYTF.

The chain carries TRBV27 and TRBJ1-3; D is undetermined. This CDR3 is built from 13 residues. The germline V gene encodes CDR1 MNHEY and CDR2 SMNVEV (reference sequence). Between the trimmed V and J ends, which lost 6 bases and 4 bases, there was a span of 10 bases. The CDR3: CASRPLGGNTIYF. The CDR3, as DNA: TGTGCCAGCAGACCCCTAGGGGGAAACACCATATATTTT.

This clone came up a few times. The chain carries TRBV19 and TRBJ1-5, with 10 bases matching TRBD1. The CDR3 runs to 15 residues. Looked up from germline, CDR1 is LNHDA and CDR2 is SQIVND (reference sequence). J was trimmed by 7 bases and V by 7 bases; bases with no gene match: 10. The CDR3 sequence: CASTADRGHGQPQHF. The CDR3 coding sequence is TGTGCCAGTACCGCTGACAGGGGGCACGGCCAGCCCCAGCATTTT.

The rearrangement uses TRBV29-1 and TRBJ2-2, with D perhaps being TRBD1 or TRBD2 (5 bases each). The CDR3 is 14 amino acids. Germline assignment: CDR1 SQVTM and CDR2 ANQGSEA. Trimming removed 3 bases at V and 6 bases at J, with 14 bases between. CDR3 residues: CSVEGVGVPGELFF. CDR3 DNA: TGCAGCGTTGAGGGGGTGGGGGTACCCGGGGAGCTGTTTTTT.

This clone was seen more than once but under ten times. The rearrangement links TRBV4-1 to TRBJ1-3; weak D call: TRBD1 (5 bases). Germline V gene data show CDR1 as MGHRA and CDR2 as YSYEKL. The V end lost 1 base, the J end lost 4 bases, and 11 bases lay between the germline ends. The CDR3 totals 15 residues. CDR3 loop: CASSQAPTEGNTIYF. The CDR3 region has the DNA TGCGCCAGCAGCCAAGCTCCGACAGAAGGAAACACCATATATTTT.

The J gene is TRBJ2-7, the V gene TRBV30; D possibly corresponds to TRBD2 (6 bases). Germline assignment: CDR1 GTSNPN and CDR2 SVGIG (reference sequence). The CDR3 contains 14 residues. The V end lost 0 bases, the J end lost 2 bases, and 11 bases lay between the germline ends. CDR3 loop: CAWSVGGDTYEQYF. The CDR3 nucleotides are TGTGCCTGGAGTGTAGGAGGGGATACCTACGAGCAGTACTTC.

The CDR3 coding sequence is TGTGCCAGCAGCTTAGGTAGGGGGGAAGTTTCCGAGCAGTACTTC. As protein: CASSLGRGEVSEQYF. This rearrangement joins TRBV7-9 to TRBJ2-7, with D possibly called TRBD1 or TRBD2 (6 bases each). CDR1 and CDR2 (germline): SEHNR, FQNEAQ (reference sequence). CDR3 size: 15 residues. V dropped 1 base and J dropped 6 bases, with 16 bases sitting between them.

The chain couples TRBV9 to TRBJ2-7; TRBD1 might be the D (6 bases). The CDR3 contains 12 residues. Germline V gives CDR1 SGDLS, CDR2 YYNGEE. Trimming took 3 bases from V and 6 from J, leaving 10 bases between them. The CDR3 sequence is CASSEDSSEQYF. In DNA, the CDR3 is TGTGCCAGCAGCGAGGACAGTAGCGAGCAGTACTTC.

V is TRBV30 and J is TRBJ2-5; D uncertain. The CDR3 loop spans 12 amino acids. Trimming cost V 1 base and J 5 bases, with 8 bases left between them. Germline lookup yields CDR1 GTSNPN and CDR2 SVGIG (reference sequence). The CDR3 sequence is CAWSARWETQYF. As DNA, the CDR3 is TGTGCCTGGAGTGCTCGTTGGGAGACCCAGTACTTC.

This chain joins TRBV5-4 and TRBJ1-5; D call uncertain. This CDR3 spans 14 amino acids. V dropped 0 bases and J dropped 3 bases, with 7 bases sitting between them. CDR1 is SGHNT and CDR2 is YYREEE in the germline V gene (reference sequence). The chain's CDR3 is CASSLAGVNQPQHF. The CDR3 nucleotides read TGTGCCAGCAGCTTGGCCGGGGTCAATCAGCCCCAGCATTTT.

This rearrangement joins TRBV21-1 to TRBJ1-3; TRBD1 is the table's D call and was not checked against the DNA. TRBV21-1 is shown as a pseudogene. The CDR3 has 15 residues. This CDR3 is CASSKSGGFGNTIYF. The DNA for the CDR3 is TGTGCCAGCAGCAAGTCAGGGGGCTTTGGAAACACCATATATTTT.

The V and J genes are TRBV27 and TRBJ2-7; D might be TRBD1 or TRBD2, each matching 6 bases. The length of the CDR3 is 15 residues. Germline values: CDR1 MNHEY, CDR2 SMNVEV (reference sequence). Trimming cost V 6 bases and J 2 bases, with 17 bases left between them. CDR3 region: CASSPLARGPYEQYF. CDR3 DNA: TGTGCCAGCAGCCCACTAGCACGGGGGCCCTACGAGCAGTACTTC.

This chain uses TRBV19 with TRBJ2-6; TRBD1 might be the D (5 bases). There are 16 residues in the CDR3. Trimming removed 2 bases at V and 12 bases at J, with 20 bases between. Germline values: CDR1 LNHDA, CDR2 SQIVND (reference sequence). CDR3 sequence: CASSISLQTELSVLTF. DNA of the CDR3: TGTGCCAGTAGTATATCCCTTCAGACAGAGTTAAGCGTCCTGACTTTC.

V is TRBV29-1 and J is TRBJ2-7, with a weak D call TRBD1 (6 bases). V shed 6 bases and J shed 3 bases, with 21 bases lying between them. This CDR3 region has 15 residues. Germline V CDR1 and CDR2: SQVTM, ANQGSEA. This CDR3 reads CSVARLGAAGYEQYF. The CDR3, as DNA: TGCAGCGTAGCCCGCTTGGGGGCGGCTGGCTACGAGCAGTACTTC.

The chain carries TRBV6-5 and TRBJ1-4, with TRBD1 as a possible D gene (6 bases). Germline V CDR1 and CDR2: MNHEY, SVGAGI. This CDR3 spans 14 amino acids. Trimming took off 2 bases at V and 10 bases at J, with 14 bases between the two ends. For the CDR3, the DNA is TGTGCCAGCAGTTACGGGCAGGGGAGTCGAAAACTGTTTTTT. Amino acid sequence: CASSYGQGSRKLFF.

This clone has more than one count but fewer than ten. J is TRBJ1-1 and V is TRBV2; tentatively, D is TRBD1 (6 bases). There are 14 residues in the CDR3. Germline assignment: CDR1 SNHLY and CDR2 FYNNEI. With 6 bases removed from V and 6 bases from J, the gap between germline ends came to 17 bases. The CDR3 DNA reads TGTGCCAGCAGCCGGGACACATGGTCCTCTGAAGCTTTCTTT. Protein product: CASSRDTWSSEAFF.

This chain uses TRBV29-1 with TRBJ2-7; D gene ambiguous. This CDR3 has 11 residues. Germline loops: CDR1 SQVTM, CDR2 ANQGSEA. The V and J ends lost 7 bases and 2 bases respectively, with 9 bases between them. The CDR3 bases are TGCAGCGGAACCAAAGCCTACGAGCAGTACTTC. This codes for CSGTKAYEQYF.

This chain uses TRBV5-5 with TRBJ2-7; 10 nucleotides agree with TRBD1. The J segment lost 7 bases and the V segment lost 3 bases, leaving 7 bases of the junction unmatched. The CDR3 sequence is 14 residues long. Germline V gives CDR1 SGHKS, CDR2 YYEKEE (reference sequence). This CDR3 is CASSSGTGAGEQYF. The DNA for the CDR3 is TGTGCCAGCAGCTCCGGGACAGGGGCCGGGGAGCAGTACTTC. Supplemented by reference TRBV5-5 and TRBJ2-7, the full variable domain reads DAGVTQSPTHLIKTRGQQVTLRCSPISGHKSVSWYQQVLGQGPQFIFQYYEKEERGRGNFPDRFSARQFPNYSSELNVNALLLGDSALYLCASSSGTGAGEQYFGPGTRLTVT.

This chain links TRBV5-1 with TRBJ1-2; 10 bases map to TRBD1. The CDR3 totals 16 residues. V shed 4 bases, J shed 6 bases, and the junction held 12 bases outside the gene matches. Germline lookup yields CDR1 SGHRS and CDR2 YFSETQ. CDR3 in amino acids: CASSQRETGGTDGYTF. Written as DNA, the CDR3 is TGCGCCAGCAGCCAGCGGGAGACAGGGGGCACGGATGGCTACACCTTC.

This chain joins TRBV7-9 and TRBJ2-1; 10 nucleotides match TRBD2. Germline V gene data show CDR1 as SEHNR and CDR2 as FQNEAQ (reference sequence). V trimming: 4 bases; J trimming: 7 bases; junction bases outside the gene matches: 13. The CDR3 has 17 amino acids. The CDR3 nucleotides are TGTGCCAGCAGCTCCCGAGCGGGAGGGAATTTAGGGAATGAGCAGTTCTTC. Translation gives CASSSRAGGNLGNEQFF.

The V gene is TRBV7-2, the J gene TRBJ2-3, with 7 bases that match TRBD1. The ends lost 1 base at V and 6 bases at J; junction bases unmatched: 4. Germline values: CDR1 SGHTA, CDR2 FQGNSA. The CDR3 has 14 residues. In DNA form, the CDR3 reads TGTGCCAGCAGCTTAGACAGGGGTCGGGATACGCAGTATTTT. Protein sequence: CASSLDRGRDTQYF.